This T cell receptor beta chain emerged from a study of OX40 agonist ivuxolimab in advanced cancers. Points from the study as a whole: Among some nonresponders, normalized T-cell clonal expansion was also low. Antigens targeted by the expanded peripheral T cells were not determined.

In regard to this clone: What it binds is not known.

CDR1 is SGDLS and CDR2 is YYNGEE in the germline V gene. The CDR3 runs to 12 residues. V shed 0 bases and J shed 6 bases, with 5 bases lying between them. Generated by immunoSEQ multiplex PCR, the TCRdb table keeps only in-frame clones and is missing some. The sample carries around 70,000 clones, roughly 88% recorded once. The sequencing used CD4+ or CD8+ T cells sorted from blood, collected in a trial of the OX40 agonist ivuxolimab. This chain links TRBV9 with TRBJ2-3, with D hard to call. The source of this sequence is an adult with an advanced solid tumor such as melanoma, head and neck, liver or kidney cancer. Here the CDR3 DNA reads TGTGCCAGCAGCGTAGGGCGCGATACGCAGTATTTT. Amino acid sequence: CASSVGRDTQYF.